The 22 T cell receptor beta chains below all came from one sample that was sequenced in a study of cytomegalovirus exposure and HLA in healthy donors. The primer mix had 60 Vbeta and 13 Jbeta primers. Data came from immunoSEQ multiplex PCR; TCRdb stores just in-frame clones and leaves some out. The repertoire consists of 90,000 or so clones, with nearly 80% occurring once and the leading ten covering around 23%. Sequencing was done on a sample of PBMCs. These receptors all come from a woman in her fifties or sixties in good health and CMV-seropositive.

The chain uses TRBV25-1 and TRBJ2-5; 11 bases map to TRBD2. There are 17 residues in the CDR3. Germline assignment: CDR1 MGHDK and CDR2 SYGVNS. J gave up 3 bases and V 1 base, and 7 bases lay outside the gene matches. DNA of the CDR3: TGTGCCAGCAGTGAATTACCCAAACTAGCGGGAGAAGAGACCCAGTACTTC. Translating it yields CASSELPKLAGEETQYF.

The rearrangement links TRBV5-1 to TRBJ1-4; D might be TRBD1 (5 bases). Trimming shortened V by 4 bases and J by 0 bases, and 10 bases separated the two germline ends. Per germline, CDR1 SGHRS and CDR2 YFSETQ. The length of the CDR3 is 15 residues. CDR3: CASSRGDSTNEKLFF. The DNA of the CDR3 is TGCGCCAGCAGCCGGGGGGACTCAACTAATGAAAAACTGTTTTTT. The entire variable domain, with the rest obtained from reference TRBV5-1 and TRBJ1-4, is as follows: KAGVTQTPRYLIKTRGQQVTLSCSPISGHRSVSWYQQTPGQGLQFLFEYFSETQRNKGNFPGRFSGRQFSNSRSEMNVSTLELGDSALYLCASSRGDSTNEKLFFGSGTQLSVL.

The CDR3 here is CASSYGASGNYNEQFF. The CDR3 region has the DNA TGTGCCAGCAGTTACGGGGCTAGCGGGAACTACAATGAGCAGTTCTTC. The chain has TRBV6-6 and TRBJ2-1; 9 nucleotides agree with TRBD2. The CDR3 has 16 amino acids. Per germline, CDR1 MNHNY and CDR2 SVGAGI (reference sequence). The V segment lost 2 bases and the J segment 3 bases; nucleotides outside the gene matches: 5.

The chain joins TRBV27 to TRBJ1-2; 8 bases line up with TRBD1. Germline assignment: CDR1 MNHEY and CDR2 SMNVEV (reference sequence). The CDR3 sequence is 17 residues long. The J segment lost 1 base and the V segment lost 5 bases, leaving 12 bases of the junction unmatched. The CDR3 nucleotides read TGTGCCAGCAGTCGAACCTACGACAGGGGCGATAACTATGGCTACACCTTC. Translating it yields CASSRTYDRGDNYGYTF.

This clone was picked up one time. V usage is TRBV18 and J usage is TRBJ1-5; D is ambiguous. The CDR3 covers 13 residues. V shed 2 bases and J shed 5 bases, with 7 bases lying between them. Germline lookup yields CDR1 KGHSH and CDR2 LQKENI. CDR3 in amino acids: CASSPGQDQPQHF. CDR3 DNA: TGTGCCAGCTCACCAGGCCAGGATCAGCCCCAGCATTTT.

The J gene is TRBJ2-2, the V gene TRBV5-1; 8 bases align to TRBD1. Trimming at V came to 4 bases and at J to 8 bases, leaving 10 bases not matched to a gene. The CDR3 length is 15 residues. Per the germline V gene, CDR1 is SGHRS and CDR2 is YFSETQ. In DNA form, the CDR3 reads TGCGCCAGCAGCCTGGCGCAGGGGGCTACTGGGGAGCTGTTTTTT. Translating gives CASSLAQGATGELFF.

CDR3 DNA sequence: TGCGCCAGCAGCCAGGACAGGGGCGGCTATGGCTACACCTTC. This gives the protein CASSQDRGGYGYTF. The J gene is TRBJ1-2, the V gene TRBV4-1, with 9 bases that match TRBD1. The trim removed 3 bases at V and 4 bases at J, leaving 3 bases unmatched. The CDR3 totals 14 residues. Looked up from germline, CDR1 is MGHRA and CDR2 is YSYEKL.

J is TRBJ1-4 and V is TRBV15; TRBD1 might be the D (6 bases). The CDR3 runs to 15 residues. V was clipped by 0 bases and J by 13 bases, with 18 bases between them. Germline assignment: CDR1 LNHNV and CDR2 YYDKDF (reference sequence). CDR3 sequence: CATSRDSRDIGRLFF. As DNA, the CDR3 is TGTGCCACCAGCAGAGATAGCCGGGACATCGGGCGACTGTTTTTT.

V usage is TRBV5-1 and J usage is TRBJ2-1, with TRBD2 identical over 7 bases. The CDR3 sequence is 16 residues long. The V and J ends lost 0 bases and 0 bases, in that order; junction bases with no gene match: 3. Germline CDR1 SGHRS, CDR2 YFSETQ. The CDR3 spells CASSLGAGVSYNEQFF. CDR3 sequence (DNA): TGCGCCAGCAGCTTGGGGGCGGGAGTCTCCTACAATGAGCAGTTCTTC. Variable domain in full (rest from reference TRBV5-1 and TRBJ2-1): KAGVTQTPRYLIKTRGQQVTLSCSPISGHRSVSWYQQTPGQGLQFLFEYFSETQRNKGNFPGRFSGRQFSNSRSEMNVSTLELGDSALYLCASSLGAGVSYNEQFFGPGTRLTVL.

This chain joins TRBV27 and TRBJ2-4; TRBD2 might be the D (6 bases). The germline gives CDR1 MNHEY, CDR2 SMNVEV (reference sequence). V was pared by 5 bases and J by 8 bases, with 10 bases between. CDR3 length: 12 amino acids. The CDR3: CASSVTGDIQYF. Here the CDR3 DNA reads TGTGCCAGCAGTGTAACGGGAGACATTCAGTACTTC.

In this sample, this clone turned up once. The chain combines TRBV9 with TRBJ1-1; the D is unclear. V lost 4 bases to trimming and J lost 4 bases, with 23 bases between them. The CDR3 runs to 17 residues. CDR1 SGDLS and CDR2 YYNGEE come from the germline V gene. The CDR3 sequence is CASSPRFLAPIPTEAFF. The CDR3, as DNA: TGTGCCAGCAGCCCCCGATTTCTAGCACCTATACCCACTGAAGCTTTCTTT.

V and J are TRBV5-1 and TRBJ2-7; tentatively, D is TRBD2 (7 bases). V lost 4 bases and J lost 6, with 17 bases in between. The CDR3 length is 14 residues. Germline V gene data show CDR1 as SGHRS and CDR2 as YFSETQ. CDR3 region: CASSPQGRDLEQYF. In DNA, the CDR3 is TGCGCCAGCAGCCCCCAGGGGAGGGACCTCGAGCAGTACTTC.

The CDR3 DNA is TGTGCCAGCAGTGAGCAGGGGATAGGCAATCAGCCCCAGCATTTT. Translated, it gives CASSEQGIGNQPQHF. V and J are TRBV6-1 and TRBJ1-5; possibly TRBD1 for D (6 bases). The CDR3 runs to 15 residues. V lost 3 bases, J lost 2 bases, and 11 bases lay in between. In germline, CDR1 is MNHNS, CDR2 SASEGT.

The chain employs TRBV5-4 and TRBJ2-1; tentative D call: TRBD2 (6 bases). CDR3 length equals 15 residues. The V end was cut by 4 bases, the J end by 4 bases, with 15 bases between. Germline assignment: CDR1 SGHNT and CDR2 YYREEE (reference sequence). In DNA, the CDR3 is TGTGCCAGCAGCCCGGGACTCGGCCAATACAATGAGCAGTTCTTC. Translation gives CASSPGLGQYNEQFF.

The chain is built from TRBV4-2 and TRBJ2-7; D not resolved. The CDR3 has 16 residues. From germline, CDR1 is LGHNA and CDR2 YNFKEQ. Trimming took off 0 bases at V and 1 base at J, with 13 bases between the two ends. The CDR3 DNA reads as TGTGCCAGCAGCCAAGAGTATCCAGGTCCTTCCTACGAGCAGTACTTC. Translation: CASSQEYPGPSYEQYF.

This chain links TRBV19 with TRBJ1-2, with 11 bases aligning to TRBD1. Germline lookup yields CDR1 LNHDA and CDR2 SQIVND (reference sequence). This CDR3 spans 14 amino acids. The V segment lost 7 bases and the J segment 4 bases; nucleotides outside the gene matches: 5. This chain's CDR3 is CASTSGQGAYGYTF. CDR3 nucleotide sequence: TGTGCCAGTACCTCTGGACAGGGGGCCTATGGCTACACCTTC.

The V call is TRBV5-4, the J call TRBJ1-1; a weak D match, TRBD1 (6 bases). The V gene lost 0 bases and the J gene lost 5 bases, with 8 bases spanning the gap. Per germline, CDR1 SGHNT and CDR2 YYREEE (reference sequence). This CDR3 has 13 residues. The CDR3 nucleotides read TGTGCCAGCAGCTTGGAAGGGGGAACTGAAGCTTTCTTT. Translating gives CASSLEGGTEAFF. Full variable domain (rest looked up from reference TRBV5-4 and TRBJ1-1): ETGVTQSPTHLIKTRGQQVTLRCSSQSGHNTVSWYQQALGQGPQFIFQYYREEENGRGNFPPRFSGLQFPNYSSELNVNALELDDSALYLCASSLEGGTEAFFGQGTRLTVV.

This clone showed up just once. The chain employs TRBV11-2 and TRBJ1-1; no clear D. The CDR3 length is 15 residues. In germline, CDR1 is SGHAT, CDR2 FQNNGV. V shed 5 bases and J shed 7 bases, with 20 bases lying between them. The CDR3 here is CASSLTPTTGIEAFF. Written as DNA, the CDR3 is TGTGCCAGCAGCCTGACACCCACGACGGGGATTGAAGCTTTCTTT.

To note about this clone: This same CDR3 is encoded by further DNA sequences in the sample. The V and J genes are TRBV21-1 and TRBJ1-1. TRBV21-1 is flagged as a pseudogene. The CDR3 has 15 amino acids. The CDR3 loop is CASSRGGHTNTEAFF. The DNA of the CDR3 is TGTGCCAGCAGCAGGGGGGGCCACACAAACACTGAAGCTTTCTTT.

The chain links TRBV11-2 to TRBJ2-3; the D gene is possibly TRBD2 (5 bases). V dropped 4 bases and J dropped 3 bases, with 20 bases sitting between them. CDR3 size: 17 residues. Germline V gene data show CDR1 as SGHAT and CDR2 as FQNNGV. This CDR3 is CASSSLARSIPTDTQYF. DNA of the CDR3: TGTGCCAGCAGCTCCCTAGCTCGTTCCATTCCTACAGATACGCAGTATTTT.

This chain joins TRBV6-5 and TRBJ1-2; the D gene is possibly TRBD1 (6 bases). The CDR3 extends over 15 amino acids. The germline CDR1 and CDR2 sequences are MNHEY and SVGAGI. Deletions cut 2 bases from V and 2 bases from J, with 12 bases between. CDR3 DNA sequence: TGTGCCAGCAGTTACGGACCGGGACAAAACTATGGCTACACCTTC. It codes for CASSYGPGQNYGYTF.

The rearrangement links TRBV5-4 to TRBJ2-3; D gene uncertain. Between the trimmed V and J ends, which lost 0 bases and 3 bases, there was a span of 5 bases. The CDR3 runs to 13 residues. From germline, CDR1 is SGHNT and CDR2 YYREEE (reference sequence). CDR3 in DNA: TGTGCCAGCAGCTTGGCCTCGACAGATACGCAGTATTTT. Translated: CASSLASTDTQYF. Filled out from reference TRBV5-4 and TRBJ2-3, the complete variable domain reads ETGVTQSPTHLIKTRGQQVTLRCSSQSGHNTVSWYQQALGQGPQFIFQYYREEENGRGNFPPRFSGLQFPNYSSELNVNALELDDSALYLCASSLASTDTQYFGPGTRLTVL.